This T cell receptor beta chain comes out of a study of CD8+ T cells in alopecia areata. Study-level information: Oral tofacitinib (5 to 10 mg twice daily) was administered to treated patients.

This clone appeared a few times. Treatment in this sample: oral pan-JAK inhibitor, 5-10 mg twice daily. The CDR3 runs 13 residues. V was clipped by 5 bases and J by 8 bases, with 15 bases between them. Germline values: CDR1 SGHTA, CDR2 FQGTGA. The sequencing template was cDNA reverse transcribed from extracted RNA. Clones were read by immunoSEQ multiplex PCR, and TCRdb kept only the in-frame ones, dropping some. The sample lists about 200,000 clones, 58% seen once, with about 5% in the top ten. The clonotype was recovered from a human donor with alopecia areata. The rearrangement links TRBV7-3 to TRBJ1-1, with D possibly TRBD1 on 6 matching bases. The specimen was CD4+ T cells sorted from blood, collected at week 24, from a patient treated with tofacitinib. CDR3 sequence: CASSAGTPREAFF. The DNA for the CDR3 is TGTGCCAGCAGCGCTGGGACACCCCGAGAAGCTTTCTTT. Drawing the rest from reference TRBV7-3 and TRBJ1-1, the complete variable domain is GAGVSQTPSNKVTEKGKYVELRCDPISGHTALYWYRQSLGQGPEFLIYFQGTGAADDSGLPNDRFFAVRPEGSVSTLKIQRTERGDSAVYLCASSAGTPREAFFGQGTRLTVV.